This T cell receptor beta chain derives from a study of T-cell memory formation after mild COVID-19. TCRdb re-analysed the 5' RACE reads in MiXCR, keeping a single row per CDR3 protein. The data hold hundreds of thousands of distinct CDR3 sequences, with 17% observed a single time. This CDR3 region has 12 residues. This clonotype was seen more than once but under ten times. At one of its ends the junction is not consistent with the germline gene, which may arise from a read error. The sequenced material came from PBMCs or a T cell subset sorted from them (not recorded which). This rearrangement joins TRBV12-3 or TRBV12-4 to TRBJ2-7; maybe TRBD1 (6 bases). The sequence was collected from an adult woman who had mild COVID-19 (a few samples of this study predate the infection). Cell type and time point are not known. CDR3 sequence (DNA): TGTGCCAGCAGTTTCTCCCGTGACAGGCCCATTTTC. It specifies CASSFSRDRPIF.